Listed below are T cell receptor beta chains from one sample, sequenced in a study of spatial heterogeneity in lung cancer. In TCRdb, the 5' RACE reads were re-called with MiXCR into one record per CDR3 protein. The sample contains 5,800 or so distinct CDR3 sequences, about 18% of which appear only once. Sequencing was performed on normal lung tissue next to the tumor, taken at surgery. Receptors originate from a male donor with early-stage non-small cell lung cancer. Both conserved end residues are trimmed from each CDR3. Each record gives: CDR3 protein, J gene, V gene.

ASSLGGGRVGEKLF,TRBJ1-4,TRBV7-9
ASRRGTDYEQY,TRBJ2-7,TRBV5-4
ASSVFQAKNTEAF,TRBJ1-1,TRBV9
AWSGDLSIVYGYT,TRBJ1-2,TRBV30
SVGHGSYEQY,TRBJ2-7,TRBV29-1
ASSPFPTDSYEQY,TRBJ2-7,TRBV7-9
ASTGAYEQY,TRBJ2-7,TRBV6-2/TRBV6-3
ASSLVGSTDTQY,TRBJ2-3,TRBV5-5
ASSQGHPPGTH,TRBJ2-7,TRBV14
ASSLGTGRAEAF,TRBJ1-1,TRBV11-2
ASSLQGPGNTIY,TRBJ1-3,TRBV7-9
ASLMDGNQPQH,TRBJ1-5,TRBV12-3/TRBV12-4
ASSRELQETQY,TRBJ2-5,TRBV5-1
AWSRAGGGVTQY,TRBJ2-3,TRBV30
SASAVRGQLYEQY,TRBJ2-7,TRBV20-1
AWASQGANGYT,TRBJ1-2,TRBV30
ASSLVPPRGNEKLF,TRBJ1-4,TRBV5-1
ASGLPGQTTTGELF,TRBJ2-2,TRBV4-1
ASSLVLAVLDTQY,TRBJ2-3,TRBV11-2
ASSEDSSNTGELF,TRBJ2-2,TRBV6-2/TRBV6-3